These 16 T cell receptor beta chains were sequenced from one sample in a study of control samples from healthy donors and cancer patients. The table came from immunoSEQ multiplex PCR; TCRdb's copy has only in-frame clones and leaves some out. The sample includes 100,000 or so clones, 86% of them seen just once. The sequencing sample was made of blood. All receptors derive from a woman aged 50 to 60 in good health.

The chain links TRBV12-5 to TRBJ1-1, with a tentative D call TRBD1 (5 bases). V was trimmed by 7 bases and J by 0 bases, leaving 15 bases between them. Per the germline V gene, CDR1 is LGHNT and CDR2 is FRNRAP. The CDR3 loop spans 15 amino acids. CDR3: CASVPGSGMNTEAFF. CDR3 coding DNA: TGTGCTAGTGTTCCAGGGTCCGGTATGAACACTGAAGCTTTCTTT.

A few counts support this clone. This chain links TRBV19 with TRBJ1-6, with TRBD1 matching 12 bases. The V gene's germline CDR1 is LNHDA and CDR2 SQIVND (reference sequence). V trimming: 6 bases; J trimming: 9 bases; junction bases outside the gene matches: 6. This CDR3 comprises 15 residues. Here the CDR3 DNA reads TGTGCCAGTAGGGGAGCGGGACAGGGGGCTTCACCCCTCCACTTT. Encoded protein: CASRGAGQGASPLHF.

V gene TRBV7-2 combines with J gene TRBJ1-6; D unclear. There are 15 residues in the CDR3. The germline CDR1 and CDR2 sequences are SGHTA and FQGNSA. The V gene lost 5 bases and the J gene lost 7 bases, with 15 bases spanning the gap. The CDR3 bases are TGTGCCAGCAGCCACCCCAGGATATTGAATTCACCCCTCCACTTT. Its translation: CASSHPRILNSPLHF. The full variable domain, completed using reference TRBV7-2 and TRBJ1-6, is GAGVSQSPSNKVTEKGKDVELRCDPISGHTALYWYRQSLGQGLEFLIYFQGNSAPDKSGLPSDRFSAERTGGSVSTLTIQRTQQEDSAVYLCASSHPRILNSPLHFGNGTRLTVT.

The genes are TRBV28 and TRBJ2-2, with TRBD2 matching over 8 bases. The CDR3 length is 15 residues. The germline V gene has CDR1 MDHEN and CDR2 SYDVKM. The V segment lost 5 bases and the J segment 8 bases; nucleotides outside the gene matches: 10. The CDR3 is CASSPPGLEFGELFF. CDR3 DNA: TGTGCCAGCAGTCCCCCGGGACTAGAGTTTGGGGAGCTGTTTTTT.

The J gene is TRBJ2-5, the V gene TRBV27; TRBD1 matches 8 bases. Germline CDR1 MNHEY, CDR2 SMNVEV (reference sequence). J gave up 5 bases and V 4 bases, and 6 bases lay outside the gene matches. This CDR3 region has 14 residues. The chain's CDR3 is CASSSGQGWETQYF. The CDR3 nucleotides are TGTGCCAGCAGTTCAGGACAGGGTTGGGAGACCCAGTACTTC.

A single count supports this clone. The chain joins TRBV6-5 to TRBJ2-4; tentatively, D is TRBD1 or TRBD2 (5 bases each). The CDR3 consists of 13 residues. CDR1 and CDR2 from the germline V gene are MNHEY and SVGAGI. V shed 9 bases and J shed 1 base, with 10 bases lying between them. The CDR3 sequence: CASLGPAKNIQYF. CDR3 DNA sequence: TGTGCCAGTCTGGGACCTGCCAAAAACATTCAGTACTTC.

V usage is TRBV7-2 and J usage is TRBJ2-2, with 7 bases identical to TRBD1. Germline V gene data show CDR1 as SGHTA and CDR2 as FQGNSA. This CDR3 is built from 15 residues. J was trimmed by 1 base and V by 1 base; bases with no gene match: 0. The CDR3 region is CASSLGTGNTGELFF. The CDR3 DNA sequence: TGTGCCAGCAGCTTAGGGACAGGGAACACCGGGGAGCTGTTTTTT.

This clone came up a few times. The chain combines TRBV5-1 with TRBJ1-5; D is ambiguous. Germline V CDR1 and CDR2: SGHRS, YFSETQ. The CDR3 loop spans 14 amino acids. V lost 6 bases and J lost 1, with 11 bases in between. The CDR3 DNA follows: TGCGCCAGCAAATGGGATTCCAGCAATCAGCCCCAGCATTTT. This gives the protein CASKWDSSNQPQHF.

This chain joins TRBV12-3 or TRBV12-4 and TRBJ2-2; 9 bases line up with TRBD2. The V gene end was trimmed by 5 bases and the J gene end by 7 bases; junction bases not matched to a gene: 2. This CDR3 region has 13 residues. The CDR3 region has the DNA TGTGCCAGCAGTGGGACTAGCCTCGGGGAGCTGTTTTTT. The encoded protein is CASSGTSLGELFF.

The chain uses TRBV2 and TRBJ2-2, with TRBD1 matching over 8 bases. V was clipped by 7 bases and J by 3 bases; unmatched bases: 7. Germline lookup yields CDR1 SNHLY and CDR2 FYNNEI. The CDR3 contains 15 residues. CDR3 DNA sequence: TGTGCCAGCAACAAGGACAGGGTGTACACCGGGGAGCTGTTTTTT. It codes for CASNKDRVYTGELFF.

The gene calls are TRBV9 and TRBJ1-3; maybe TRBD1 (5 bases). Germline V lookup: CDR1 SGDLS, CDR2 YYNGEE. The length of the CDR3 is 15 residues. V gave up 1 base and J gave up 5 bases, with 13 bases separating them. CDR3 nucleotides: TGTGCCAGCAGCGTAACGTGGGGGTATAGAAACACCATATATTTT. Residues: CASSVTWGYRNTIYF.

This rearrangement joins TRBV11-2 to TRBJ2-7; TRBD2 matches 8 bases. Germline-derived CDR1 and CDR2 are SGHAT and FQNNGV. The ends lost 3 bases at V and 4 bases at J; junction bases unmatched: 11. The CDR3 has 16 amino acids. The CDR3 DNA reads TGTGCCAGCAGCTTGAACGGGAGGGCCGTTTTGTACGAGCAGTACTTC. Protein: CASSLNGRAVLYEQYF.

The chain couples TRBV19 to TRBJ1-3; the match to TRBD1 covers 9 bases. V lost 5 bases and J lost 3; bases outside the gene matches: 8. CDR3 length: 16 residues. Germline-derived CDR1 and CDR2 are LNHDA and SQIVND (reference sequence). CDR3 sequence: CASSEDRGYYGNTIYF. In DNA form, the CDR3 reads TGTGCCAGTAGTGAGGACAGGGGCTACTATGGAAACACCATATATTTT.

V gene TRBV4-2 combines with J gene TRBJ2-3; possible D gene TRBD2, 6 bases. The germline V gene encodes CDR1 LGHNA and CDR2 YNFKEQ. The V gene lost 1 base and the J gene lost 7 bases, with 15 bases spanning the gap. The CDR3 consists of 15 residues. Here the CDR3 reads CASSQVGGGEHTQYF. Here the CDR3 DNA reads TGTGCCAGCAGCCAAGTGGGGGGTGGGGAGCATACGCAGTATTTT.

In this sample, this clone turned up a few times. The chain employs TRBV27 and TRBJ2-7, with D possibly being TRBD1 (5 bases). The CDR3 is 15 amino acids. The V and J ends lost 6 bases and 0 bases respectively, with 15 bases between them. CDR1 and CDR2 from the germline V gene are MNHEY and SMNVEV (reference sequence). The CDR3 reads CASRPSTAGSYEQYF. CDR3 nucleotide sequence: TGTGCCAGCAGGCCATCGACAGCAGGCTCCTACGAGCAGTACTTC.

This chain uses TRBV7-2 with TRBJ1-2; 8 bases are a match to TRBD1. The CDR3 is 12 amino acids. Unmatched junction bases numbered 5, after V lost 6 bases and J lost 8 bases. Germline V gene data show CDR1 as SGHTA and CDR2 as FQGNSA. The CDR3 DNA reads TGTGCCAGCAGTGACAGGGGAGAGGGCTACACCTTC. Residues: CASSDRGEGYTF.